A single sample gave rise to the 8 T cell receptor beta chains below, sequenced in a study of cytomegalovirus exposure and HLA in healthy donors (TCRdb year 2017). Library method: the immunoSEQ multiplex PCR assay. A mixture of 60 forward primers for TCR Vbeta segments and 13 reverse primers for TCR Jbeta segments was used in the multiplex PCR. In its TCRdb copy, this immuneACCESS table keeps in-frame sequences only and misses some clones. Where compared with another copy, unresolved V genes explain less than half of these, and the others have no known cause. The sample includes 90,000 to 120,000 clones, with over 70% observed a single time. The top ten clones comprise approximately 2.2% of the sample. The sequencing input was PBMCs. These receptor sequences come from a man between 25 and 39 years old in good health and CMV-seronegative.

In its sample, this clone was seen once. The chain is built from TRBV18 and TRBJ2-7, with 7 bases lining up with TRBD1. V gave up 5 bases and J gave up 1 base; unmatched junction bases: 8. CDR3 length equals 15 residues. The germline gives CDR1 KGHSH, CDR2 LQKENI. For the CDR3, the DNA is TGTGCCAGCTCAGACGGGACAGCCCTTTCCTACGAGCAGTACTTC. Encoded protein: CASSDGTALSYEQYF.

The rearrangement uses TRBV7-2 and TRBJ2-7; TRBD2 aligns across 7 bases. Trimming at V came to 0 bases and at J to 5 bases, leaving 7 bases not matched to a gene. Germline loops: CDR1 SGHTA, CDR2 FQGNSA. The CDR3 is 15 residues long. The CDR3 is CASSLAAGVVHEQYF. CDR3 DNA sequence: TGTGCCAGCAGCTTAGCGGCGGGAGTGGTCCACGAGCAGTACTTC.

The chain recombines TRBV19 with TRBJ2-7; D might be TRBD2 (6 bases). From germline, CDR1 is LNHDA and CDR2 SQIVND (reference sequence). This CDR3 is built from 14 residues. V was cut by 5 bases and J by 2 bases, with 13 bases left in between. The CDR3 loop reads CASSGAGYAYEQYF. The CDR3 DNA is TGTGCCAGTAGTGGGGCGGGATATGCCTACGAGCAGTACTTC.

The chain joins TRBV10-1 to TRBJ2-3, with a possible D match to TRBD1 (5 bases). CDR3 length: 14 amino acids. V gave up 0 bases and J gave up 4 bases, with 8 bases separating them. Germline lookup yields CDR1 WNHNN and CDR2 SYGVQD (reference sequence). The CDR3 region is CASSESQGSDTQYF. CDR3 DNA: TGCGCCAGCAGTGAGTCCCAGGGCTCAGATACGCAGTATTTT.

The gene calls are TRBV5-1 and TRBJ1-2; 8 positions match TRBD1. V gave up 3 bases and J gave up 3 bases; unmatched junction bases: 10. Germline V gene lookup returns CDR1 SGHRS and CDR2 YFSETQ. The CDR3 is made up of 16 amino acids. CDR3 DNA sequence: TGCGCCAGCAGCTGGGCCGTTGACAGGGGTGACTATGGCTACACCTTC. It translates to CASSWAVDRGDYGYTF.

The chain joins TRBV5-1 to TRBJ1-1, with D perhaps matching TRBD1 (5 bases). Germline lookup yields CDR1 SGHRS and CDR2 YFSETQ. Deletions cut 0 bases from V and 2 bases from J, with 8 bases between. The CDR3 is 14 amino acids. CDR3 residues: CASSLEGANTEAFF. CDR3 in DNA: TGCGCCAGCAGCTTGGAAGGGGCTAACACTGAAGCTTTCTTT.

This chain uses TRBV15 with TRBJ2-5; the match to TRBD1 covers 8 bases. The CDR3 spans 12 residues. Germline V gene sequence: CDR1 LNHNV, CDR2 YYDKDF (reference sequence). With V trimmed by 8 bases and J by 2 bases, 1 base remained unmatched. The CDR3 here is CATQGAQETQYF. CDR3 DNA sequence: TGTGCCACCCAGGGGGCTCAAGAGACCCAGTACTTC. The entire variable domain, with the rest obtained from reference TRBV15 and TRBJ2-5, is as follows: DAMVIQNPRYQVTQFGKPVTLSCSQTLNHNVMYWYQQKSSQAPKLLFHYYDKDFNNEADTPDNFQSRRPNTSFCFLDIRSPGLGDTAMYLCATQGAQETQYFGPGTRLLVL.

This chain connects TRBV6-1 to TRBJ1-2; 11 nucleotides agree with TRBD1. CDR3 length equals 15 residues. Germline CDR1 reads MNHNS; CDR2 reads SASEGT. V gave up 2 bases and J gave up 6 bases; unmatched junction bases: 5. DNA of the CDR3: TGTGCCAGCAGTGAAACGGACAGGGGGCTCGATGGCTACACCTTC. Translated, it gives CASSETDRGLDGYTF.